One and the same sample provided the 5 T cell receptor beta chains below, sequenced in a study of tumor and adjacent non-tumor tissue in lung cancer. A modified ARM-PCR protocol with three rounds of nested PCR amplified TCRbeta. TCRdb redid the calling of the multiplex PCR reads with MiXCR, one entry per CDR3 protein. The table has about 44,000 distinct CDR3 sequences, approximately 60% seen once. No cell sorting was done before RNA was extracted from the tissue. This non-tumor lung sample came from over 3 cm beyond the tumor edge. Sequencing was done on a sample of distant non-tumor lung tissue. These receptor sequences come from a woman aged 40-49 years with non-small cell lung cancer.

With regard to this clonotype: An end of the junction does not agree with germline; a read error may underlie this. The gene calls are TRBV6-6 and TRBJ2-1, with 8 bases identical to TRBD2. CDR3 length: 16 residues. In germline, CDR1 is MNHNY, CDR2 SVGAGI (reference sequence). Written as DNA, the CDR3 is TGTGCCAACAGTTACTCCCGGGGGGGGCTAGAGAGTGAGCAGTTCTTC. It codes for CANSYSRGGLESEQFF.

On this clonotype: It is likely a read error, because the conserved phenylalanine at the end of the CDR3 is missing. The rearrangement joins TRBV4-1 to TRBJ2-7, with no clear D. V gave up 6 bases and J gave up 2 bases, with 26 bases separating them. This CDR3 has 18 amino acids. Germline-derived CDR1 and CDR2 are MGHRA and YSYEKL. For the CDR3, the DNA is TGCGCCAGCAGTCAAACCGACATGGGGTTAACTCTCCCCTACGAGCAGTACCTC. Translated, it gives CASSQTDMGLTLPYEQYL.

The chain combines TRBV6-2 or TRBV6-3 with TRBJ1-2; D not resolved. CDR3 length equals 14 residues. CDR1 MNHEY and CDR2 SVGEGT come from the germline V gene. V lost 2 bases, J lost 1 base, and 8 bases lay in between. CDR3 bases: TGTGCCAGCAGTTACGGGATTGATAACTATGGCTACACCTTC. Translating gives CASSYGIDNYGYTF.

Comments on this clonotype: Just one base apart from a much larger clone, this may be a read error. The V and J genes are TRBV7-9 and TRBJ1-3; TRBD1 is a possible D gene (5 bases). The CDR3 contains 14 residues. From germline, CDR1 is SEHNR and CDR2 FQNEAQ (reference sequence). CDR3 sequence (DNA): TGTGCCAGCAGCTTGCAGGGCTCTGGAAACACCATATTTTTT. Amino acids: CASSLQGSGNTIFF.

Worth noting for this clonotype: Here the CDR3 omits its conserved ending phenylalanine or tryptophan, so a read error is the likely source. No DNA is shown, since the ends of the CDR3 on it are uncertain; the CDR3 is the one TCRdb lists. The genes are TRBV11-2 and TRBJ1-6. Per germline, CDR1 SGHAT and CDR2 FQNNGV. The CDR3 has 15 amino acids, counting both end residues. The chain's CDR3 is CASSLASGINSPFHL.